This entry describes one T cell receptor (beta chain). Its antigen is as yet unknown. No patient had autoimmune disease or received systemic immunosuppression. The timepoints at which blood was sampled were baseline, cycle 4 day 1, and cycle 7 day 1. This entry is derived from a study of OX40 agonist ivuxolimab in advanced cancers. The overall study: Patients were 82.7% male with ages roughly 20 to 85, mean about 65. Study-wide results and caveats: Which antigen the expanded peripheral T cells recognized is unknown.

This table comes from immunoSEQ multiplex PCR, and its TCRdb copy is limited to in-frame clones, with some not included. The table has about 56,000 clones, about 83% seen once. CDR3 length: 13 residues. Losses at the gene ends were 7 bases for V and 7 bases for J; bases not matched to a gene: 5. Germline CDR1 MDHEN, CDR2 SYDVKM. The sequences come from CD4+ or CD8+ T cells sorted from blood, collected in a trial of the OX40 agonist ivuxolimab. The receptor was derived from an adult with an advanced solid tumor such as melanoma, head and neck, liver or kidney cancer. V usage is TRBV28 and J usage is TRBJ2-2; 8 nucleotides match TRBD2. Here the CDR3 reads CASIEREHGELFF. Written as DNA, the CDR3 is TGTGCCAGCATCGAGCGGGAGCACGGGGAGCTGTTTTTT.